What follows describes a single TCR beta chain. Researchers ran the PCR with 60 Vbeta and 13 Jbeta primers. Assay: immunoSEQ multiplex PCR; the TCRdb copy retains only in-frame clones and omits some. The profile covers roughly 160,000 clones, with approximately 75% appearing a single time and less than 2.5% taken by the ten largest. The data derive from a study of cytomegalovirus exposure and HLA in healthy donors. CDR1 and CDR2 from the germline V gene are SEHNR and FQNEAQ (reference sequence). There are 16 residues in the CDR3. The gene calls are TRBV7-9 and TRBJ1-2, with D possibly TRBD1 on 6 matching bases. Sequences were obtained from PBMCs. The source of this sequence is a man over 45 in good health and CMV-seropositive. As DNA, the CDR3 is TGTGGGTCGTCGGGGGGCAGGACGTATTCATCTGAGGGCTACACCTTC. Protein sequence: CGSSGGRTYSSEGYTF.